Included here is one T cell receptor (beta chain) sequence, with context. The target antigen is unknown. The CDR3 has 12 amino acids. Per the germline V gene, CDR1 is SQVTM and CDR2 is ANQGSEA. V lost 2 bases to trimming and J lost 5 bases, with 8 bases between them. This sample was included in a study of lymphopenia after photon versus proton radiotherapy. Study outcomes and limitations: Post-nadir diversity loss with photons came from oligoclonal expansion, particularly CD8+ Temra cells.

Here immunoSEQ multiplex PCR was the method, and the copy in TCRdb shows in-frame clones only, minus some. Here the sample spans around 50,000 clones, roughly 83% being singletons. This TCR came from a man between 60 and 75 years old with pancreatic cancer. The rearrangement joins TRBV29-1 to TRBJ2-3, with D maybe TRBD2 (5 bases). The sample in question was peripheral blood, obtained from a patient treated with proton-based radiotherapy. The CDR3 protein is CSVEWSGDTQYF. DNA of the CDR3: TGCAGCGTTGAATGGAGCGGAGATACGCAGTATTTT.